The rows below give T cell receptor beta chains drawn from one sample of a study of blood T cell repertoires in COVID-19. Data came from immunoSEQ multiplex PCR; TCRdb stores just in-frame clones and leaves some out. Of around 250,000 clones detected, approximately 91% appear once; the ten largest clones hold 1.2%. The specimen sequenced was PBMCs or T cells enriched from blood (not recorded which). The source is a human donor in a cohort exposed to, infected with or recovered from COVID-19 (not recorded which). The donor label of this sample is uncertain. Each CDR3 is given with its conserved first and last residue. A D gene is named only where the DNA matches it firmly. Clone size is given for some rows only: seen once, a few or many times, or a class if the clone is expanded.

j_call,d_call,clone_size,v_call,cdr3_nt,cdr3_aa
TRBJ1-1,-,-,TRBV19,TGTGCCAGTAGGCTAGGGGGTCCGGGCACTGAAGCTTTCTTT,CASRLGGPGTEAFF
TRBJ2-3,-,-,TRBV7-3,TGTGCCAGCAGCGTGTCTAGCGCAGATACGCAGTATTTT,CASSVSSADTQYF
TRBJ1-1,TRBD1,-,TRBV3-1/TRBV3-2,TGTGCCAGCAGCCGAACCGGGACAGGGGGAGCTTTCTTT,CASSRTGTGGAFF
TRBJ1-1,-,-,TRBV18,TGTGCCAGCTCACCCGAACCAGCAGGGAACACTGAAGCTTTCTTT,CASSPEPAGNTEAFF
TRBJ1-1,TRBD1,-,TRBV27,TGTGCCAGCAGGGACAGGTTGAACACTGAAGCTTTCTTT,CASRDRLNTEAFF
TRBJ1-2,TRBD1,-,TRBV10-3,TGTGCCATCACCGGACAGGGGGCAAAGGGCTACACCTTC,CAITGQGAKGYTF
TRBJ1-6,-,once,TRBV10-2,TGCGCCAGCAGAGATGGGAGATCCTATAATTCACCCCTCCACTTT,CASRDGRSYNSPLHF
TRBJ2-2,-,-,TRBV4-1,TGCGCCAGCAGCCTTACTCTCTTGAACACCGGGGAGCTGTTTTTT,CASSLTLLNTGELFF
TRBJ2-7,-,-,TRBV6-2/TRBV6-3,TGTGCCAGCAGCCGGGACCCGGGACACTCCACCTACGAGCAGTACTTC,CASSRDPGHSTYEQYF
TRBJ2-7,TRBD1,-,TRBV4-1,TGCGCCAGCAGCCAGACAGGGCCCCGAGAGCAGTACTTC,CASSQTGPREQYF
TRBJ2-2,TRBD1,-,TRBV11-3,TGTGCCAGCAGCCCGGGTGACAGGGGGCGCGGTGGCGGGGAGCTGTTTTTT,CASSPGDRGRGGGELFF
TRBJ1-2,-,-,TRBV30,TGTGCCTGGAGTGGGGTCCCGGAGGAGGGCTACACCTTC,CAWSGVPEEGYTF
TRBJ1-2,TRBD1,-,TRBV5-1,TGCGCCAGCAGCTTGGTGTCAGGGGGAAACTATGGCTACACCTTC,CASSLVSGGNYGYTF
TRBJ2-1,TRBD1,-,TRBV7-9,TGTGCCAGCAGCTTCCGACAGGGGGCTCACAATGAGCAGTTCTTC,CASSFRQGAHNEQFF
TRBJ1-5,TRBD1,once,TRBV27,TGTGCCAGCAGTTGGGACAGGGATCAGCCCCAGCATTTT,CASSWDRDQPQHF
TRBJ1-2,TRBD1,-,TRBV29-1,TGCAGCACCACCGGGACAGGGGGCCATGGCTACACCTTC,CSTTGTGGHGYTF
TRBJ1-2,TRBD1,-,TRBV2,TGTGCCAGCAGTCTTAACCCGGGACAGAGCTATGGCTACACCTTC,CASSLNPGQSYGYTF